The rows below give T cell receptor beta chains drawn from one sample of a study of early stage breast cancer tumors. The data were produced by immunoSEQ multiplex PCR, yet TCRdb's version contains in-frame clones alone and is incomplete. The profile shows about 58,000 clones, roughly 80% of them singletons. The sample was blood. All receptors derive from a person in their thirties with breast cancer. Both conserved end residues are part of each CDR3. The D gene is left open where the match is weak. Clone size is given for some rows only: seen once, a few or many times, or a class if the clone is expanded.

TRBV7-9	TRBD2	NA	TRBJ2-5	TGTGCCAGCAGCTCTTGGACTAGCGGGAGGGTACAAGAGACCCAGTACTTC	CASSSWTSGRVQETQYF
TRBV10-3	TRBD1	NA	TRBJ1-2	TGTGCCATCAGGGGGGACAGCAACTATGGCTACACCTTC	CAIRGDSNYGYTF
TRBV11-2	NA	NA	TRBJ1-2	TGTGCCAGCAGCCCCCTGCAGGGCCGGTTGTTTGGCTACACCTTC	CASSPLQGRLFGYTF
TRBV6-5	NA	NA	TRBJ2-3	TGTGCCAGCAGTCGGTCTGGAGATACGCAGTATTTT	CASSRSGDTQYF
TRBV5-1	TRBD1	NA	TRBJ2-5	TGCGCCAGCAGCCCCGGGACAGGACAAGAGACCCAGTACTTC	CASSPGTGQETQYF
TRBV7-2	NA	once	TRBJ2-5	TGTGCCAGCAGCTTAGCGCAGCAAGAGACCCAGTACTTC	CASSLAQQETQYF
TRBV5-4	NA	NA	TRBJ1-1	TGTGCCAGCAGCTTGTTGGTGAACACTGAAGCTTTCTTT	CASSLLVNTEAFF
TRBV6-5	NA	NA	TRBJ1-2	TGTGCCAGCAGTTTCGAGGCCGTCGGGGGCTCGGGGGGCTACACCTTC	CASSFEAVGGSGGYTF
TRBV4-2	TRBD2	NA	TRBJ2-7	TGTGCCAGCAGCCCCGCTAGCGGGAGCCTCGTCCACGAGCAGTACTTC	CASSPASGSLVHEQYF
TRBV7-6	TRBD2	NA	TRBJ2-1	TGTGCCAGCAGCCCGACTAGCGGGTCGCGAACCTACAATGAGCAGTTCTTC	CASSPTSGSRTYNEQFF
TRBV9	NA	NA	TRBJ2-7	TGTGCCAGCAGCGTAGGAGCGAGCTCCTACGAGCAGTACTTC	CASSVGASSYEQYF
TRBV21-1	NA	NA	TRBJ1-4	TGTGCCAGCAGCAAAGGCCGGACACCTGCTGGGGGGAAACTGTTTTTT	CASSKGRTPAGGKLFF
TRBV6-5	TRBD1	NA	TRBJ2-2	TGTGCCAGCAGTTTATTCGGGACAGGGGGGACCGGGGAGCTGTTTTTT	CASSLFGTGGTGELFF
TRBV6-5	NA	NA	TRBJ1-5	TGTGCCAGCAGCCTATGGGGCGGTTCCAATCAGCCCCAGCATTTT	CASSLWGGSNQPQHF
TRBV2	TRBD1	NA	TRBJ2-1	TGTGCCAGCGGAAGGGACAGCTCCTACAATGAGCAGTTCTTC	CASGRDSSYNEQFF
TRBV5-1	NA	NA	TRBJ2-3	TGCGCCAGCAGCTTGGCTGGGGGGTCGGATACGCAGTATTTT	CASSLAGGSDTQYF
TRBV7-8	NA	NA	TRBJ2-3	TGTGCCAGCAGCTTAGTTAGCGGCCTTCAAGAATCTACCTCCACAGATACGCAGTATTTT	CASSLVSGLQESTSTDTQYF
TRBV29-1	NA	once	TRBJ1-5	TGCAGCGTTGAATGGGGAGGTGGTCAGCCCCAGCATTTT	CSVEWGGGQPQHF
TRBV10-3	TRBD1	NA	TRBJ1-2	TGTGCCATCAGTGACAGGGGGGACTATGGCTACACCTTC	CAISDRGDYGYTF
TRBV7-6	TRBD2	NA	TRBJ2-7	TGTGCCAGCAGCCGGGCGGGGGGTATTCGGAACGAGCAGTACTTC	CASSRAGGIRNEQYF
TRBV4-1	TRBD1	NA	TRBJ2-7	TGCGCCAGCAGCCGGACAGGATCCTACGAGCAGTACTTC	CASSRTGSYEQYF
TRBV7-9	TRBD2	NA	TRBJ2-3	TGTGCCAGCTGCAATGTAGCGGGAGCCAACACAGATACGCAGTATTTT	CASCNVAGANTDTQYF
TRBV4-3	NA	few	TRBJ1-6	TGCGCCAGCAGCCAAGAAGCGACAAGAAATTCACCCCTCCACTTT	CASSQEATRNSPLHF
TRBV19	NA	NA	TRBJ2-7	TGTGCCAGTAGCAGGGGGGTAGGGTACGAGCAGTACTTC	CASSRGVGYEQYF
TRBV19	TRBD2	NA	TRBJ2-1	TGTGCCAGTAGTCCGGGACTAGCAGACCTCAATGAGCAGTTCTTC	CASSPGLADLNEQFF
TRBV4-3	TRBD2	NA	TRBJ2-7	TGCGCCAGCAGCCTTCGGACTAGCGGGAGTTACGAGCAGTACTTC	CASSLRTSGSYEQYF
TRBV5-5	NA	once	TRBJ2-6	TGTGCCAGCAGCTTTACCGGGGCCAACGTCCTGACTTTC	CASSFTGANVLTF
TRBV7-6	TRBD2	NA	TRBJ2-1	TGTGCCAGCAGCTTAGTCACTGCTAGCGGTTACAATGAGCAGTTCTTC	CASSLVTASGYNEQFF
TRBV19	TRBD2	NA	TRBJ2-5	TGTGCCAGTAGTCCAAGCCGGGACTACGAAGAGACCCAGTACTTC	CASSPSRDYEETQYF
TRBV30	TRBD1	few	TRBJ2-2	TGTGCCTGGGAGGGACGAGGACAGGGGGACACCGGGGAGCTGTTTTTT	CAWEGRGQGDTGELFF
TRBV7-9	NA	NA	TRBJ1-5	TGTGCCAGCAGCTGGGGGCCAAATCAGCCCCAGCATTTT	CASSWGPNQPQHF
TRBV11-2	NA	NA	TRBJ1-2	TGTGCCAGCAGCTTAGCGTACGATGGCTACACCTTC	CASSLAYDGYTF
TRBV5-1	NA	few	TRBJ1-1	TGCGCCAGCAGCTTCAATGCCGCGAACACTGAAGCTTTCTTT	CASSFNAANTEAFF
TRBV5-4	NA	NA	TRBJ1-1	TGTGCCAGCAGCGACCCCGGGACTATGAACACTGAAGCTTTCTTT	CASSDPGTMNTEAFF
TRBV5-8	TRBD1	NA	TRBJ1-5	TGTGCCAGCAGCTTGGGGGACAGGGAGGGTCAGCCCCAGCATTTT	CASSLGDREGQPQHF
TRBV5-1	TRBD2	NA	TRBJ2-4	TGCGCCAGCACCTCGGGACTACCGCCAAACATTCAGTACTTC	CASTSGLPPNIQYF
TRBV14	TRBD2	NA	TRBJ2-2	TGTGCCAGCAGCCAGACTAGCGGGAGAGCCGGGGAGCTGTTTTTT	CASSQTSGRAGELFF